Shown below are 6 T cell receptor beta chains from a single sample sequenced in a study of cytomegalovirus exposure and HLA in healthy donors. PCR primers comprised 60 Vbeta and 13 Jbeta primers. The protocol was immunoSEQ multiplex PCR, while the TCRdb copy is restricted to in-frame clones and leaves out a portion. The sample lists under 200,000 clones, roughly 80% occurring once. The sequenced sample consisted of PBMCs. These receptors all come from a female donor in good health and CMV-seronegative.

This clone was observed a few times. This chain uses TRBV6-5 with TRBJ2-7; 9 bases map to TRBD1. From germline, CDR1 is MNHEY and CDR2 SVGAGI. V lost 5 bases and J lost 3; bases outside the gene matches: 8. This CDR3 comprises 15 residues. CDR3 sequence reads: CASSPSGTGFYEQYF. The CDR3, as DNA: TGTGCCAGCAGTCCGTCCGGGACAGGGTTCTACGAGCAGTACTTC.

The rearrangement links TRBV2 to TRBJ2-2, with no clear D. Trimming cost V 7 bases and J 5 bases, with 14 bases left between them. This CDR3 contains 14 residues. Germline CDR1 reads SNHLY; CDR2 reads FYNNEI. In DNA form, the CDR3 reads TGTGCCAGCATGCTGGGCAGCAATACCGGGGAGCTGTTTTTT. Encoded protein: CASMLGSNTGELFF.

A few counts support this clone. The genes are TRBV6-1 and TRBJ2-7; D not resolved. V was pared by 1 base and J by 3 bases, with 10 bases between. The CDR3 is made up of 14 amino acids. Germline V gene sequence: CDR1 MNHNS, CDR2 SASEGT. CDR3 residues: CASSEGWSYYEQYF. The CDR3, as DNA: TGTGCCAGCAGTGAAGGGTGGTCCTACTACGAGCAGTACTTC.

This clone was observed once. This rearrangement joins TRBV6-5 to TRBJ2-7; D may be TRBD2 (6 bases). This CDR3 comprises 13 residues. From germline, CDR1 is MNHEY and CDR2 SVGAGI. Trimming removed 6 bases from V and 3 bases from J, with 12 bases in between. Here the CDR3 reads CASRRDGFYEQYF. CDR3 nucleotide sequence: TGTGCCAGCAGGCGGGACGGGTTCTACGAGCAGTACTTC.

The V and J genes are TRBV7-3 and TRBJ1-1; 8 bases align to TRBD1. V lost 3 bases to trimming and J lost 6 bases; unmatched junction nucleotides: 9. Germline V gene data show CDR1 as SGHTA and CDR2 as FQGTGA. The CDR3 extends over 15 amino acids. The CDR3 DNA is TGTGCCAGCAGCTTTTGGACAGGGCCGGACGCTGAAGCTTTCTTT. Protein: CASSFWTGPDAEAFF.

CDR3 sequence reads: CASSFRDSSYEQYF. DNA of the CDR3: TGTGCCAGCAGCTTCCGGGACAGCTCCTACGAGCAGTACTTC. The chain employs TRBV7-8 and TRBJ2-7, with 7 bases aligning to TRBD1. The trim removed 3 bases at V and 0 bases at J, leaving 2 bases unmatched. The CDR3 runs to 14 residues. Per the germline V gene, CDR1 is SGHVS and CDR2 is FQNEAQ.